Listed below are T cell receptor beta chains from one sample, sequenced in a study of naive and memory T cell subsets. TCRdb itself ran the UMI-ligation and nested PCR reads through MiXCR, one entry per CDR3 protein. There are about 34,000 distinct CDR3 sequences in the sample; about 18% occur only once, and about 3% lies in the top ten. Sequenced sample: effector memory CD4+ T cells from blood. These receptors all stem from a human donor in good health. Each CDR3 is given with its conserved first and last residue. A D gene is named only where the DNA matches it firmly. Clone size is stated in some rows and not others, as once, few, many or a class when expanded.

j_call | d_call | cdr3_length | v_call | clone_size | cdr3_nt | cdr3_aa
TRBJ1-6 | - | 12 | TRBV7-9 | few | TGTGCCAGCGGGGGAGATGTATCACCCCTCCACTTT | CASGGDVSPLHF
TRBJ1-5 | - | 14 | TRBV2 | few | TGTGCCAGCAGTGCTGTGAGGGGAAATCAGCCCCAGCATTTT | CASSAVRGNQPQHF
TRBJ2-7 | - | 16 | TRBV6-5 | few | TGTGCCAGCAGTTACATTGCCGGGACACTCTCTTGGGAGCAGTACTTC | CASSYIAGTLSWEQYF
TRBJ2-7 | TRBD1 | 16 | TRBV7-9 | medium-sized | TGTGCCAGCAGCGGGGGGACAGGGGGAATCTCCTACGAGCAGTACTTC | CASSGGTGGISYEQYF
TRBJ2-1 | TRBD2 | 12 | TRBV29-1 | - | TGCAGCGCGAGGAGGCTAGCGGAAGAGCAGTTCTTC | CSARRLAEEQFF
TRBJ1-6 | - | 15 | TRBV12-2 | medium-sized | TGTGCAAGTCGCTTACCGGGACAGAATAATTCACCCCTCCACTTT | CASRLPGQNNSPLHF
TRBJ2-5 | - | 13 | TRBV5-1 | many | TGCGCCAGCAGCGGAGTGGGTCAAGAGACCCAGTACTTC | CASSGVGQETQYF
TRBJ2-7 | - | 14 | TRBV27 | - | TGTGCCAGCAGCCCTAACGGGGAGGCCTACGAGCAGTACTTC | CASSPNGEAYEQYF
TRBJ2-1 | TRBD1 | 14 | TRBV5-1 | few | TGCGCCAGCAGCACGGACAGGGGTTACAATGAGCAGTTCTTC | CASSTDRGYNEQFF
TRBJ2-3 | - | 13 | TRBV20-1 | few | TGCAGTGCCTTGAAGCTAGGGACAGATACGCAGTATTTT | CSALKLGTDTQYF
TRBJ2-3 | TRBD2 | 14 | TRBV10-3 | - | TGTGCCACCCTTAGCGGGAGGGCCAGGGATACGCAGTATTTT | CATLSGRARDTQYF
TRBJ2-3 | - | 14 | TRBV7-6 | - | TGTGCCAGCAGTCGACAGGTTGCCGCAGATACGCAGTATTTT | CASSRQVAADTQYF
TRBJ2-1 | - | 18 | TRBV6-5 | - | TGTGCCAGCAGTTCCCGGACAGGTTGGGGAGGGCACGGCAATGAGCAGTTCTTC | CASSSRTGWGGHGNEQFF
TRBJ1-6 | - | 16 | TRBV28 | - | TGTGCCAGCAGAGATCAAGACAGCTCCTATAATTCACCCCTCCACTTT | CASRDQDSSYNSPLHF
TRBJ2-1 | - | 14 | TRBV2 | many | TGTGCCGTGGAGGCTGTCTCTTTCTACAATGAGCAGTTCTTC | CAVEAVSFYNEQFF
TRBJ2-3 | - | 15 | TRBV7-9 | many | TGTGCCAGCAGCCAAGAAAGATTTGGGACAGATACGCAGTATTTT | CASSQERFGTDTQYF
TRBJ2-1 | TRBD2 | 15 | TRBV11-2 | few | TGTGCCAGCAGCTTAGTGCGGGGGGGTAGAAATGAGCAGTTCTTC | CASSLVRGGRNEQFF
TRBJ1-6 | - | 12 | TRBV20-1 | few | TGCAGTGCACAGGGAGGCGGCTCACCCCTCCACTTT | CSAQGGGSPLHF
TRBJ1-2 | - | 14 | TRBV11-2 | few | TGTGCCAGCAGCTTCGGGACTCCCGGTCGTGGCTACACCTTC | CASSFGTPGRGYTF
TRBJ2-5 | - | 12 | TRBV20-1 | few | TGCAGTGCACCTGAGAACCAAGAGACCCAGTACTTC | CSAPENQETQYF
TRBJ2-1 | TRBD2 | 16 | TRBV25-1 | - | TGTGCCAGCAGTGACCCATCTAGCGGGGGATACAATGAGCAGTTCTTC | CASSDPSSGGYNEQFF
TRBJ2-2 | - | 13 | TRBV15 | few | TGTGCCACCATGGGAGGGGGCAAAGGGGAGCTGTTTTTT | CATMGGGKGELFF
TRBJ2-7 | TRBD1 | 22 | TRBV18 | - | TGTGCCAGCTCACCACTAACCGGGACAGGGGATCGTCTAGCGGGCCTCTCCTACGAGCAGTACTTC | CASSPLTGTGDRLAGLSYEQYF
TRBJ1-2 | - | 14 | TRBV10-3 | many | TGTGCCATCAGTGATCCAGGGAAGTCATCGGGCTACACCTTC | CAISDPGKSSGYTF
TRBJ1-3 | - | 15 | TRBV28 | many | TGTGCCAGCAGTCCCCACTTAGCTGGGGTAAACACCATATATTTT | CASSPHLAGVNTIYF
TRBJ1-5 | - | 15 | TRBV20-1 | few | TGCAGTGCTAGAGACTGGAAATTAGGGGATCAGCCCCAGCATTTT | CSARDWKLGDQPQHF
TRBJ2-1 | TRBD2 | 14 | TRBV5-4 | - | TGTGCCAGCCAACTAGCGGGAGAACCAAATGAGCAGTTCTTC | CASQLAGEPNEQFF